A selection of T cell receptor beta chains follows, all from one sample in a study of T cells in Graves' hyperthyroidism and ophthalmopathy. MiXCR, run by TCRdb on the multiplex PCR reads, gives a single entry per CDR3 protein. This sample has about 840,000 distinct CDR3 sequences, with roughly 40% found just once. Sample: blood. The origin of the receptors is a man aged 18 to 30 with Graves' hyperthyroidism. Each CDR3 is given with its conserved first and last residue. The D gene is left open where the match is weak. A row's size may be missing; if present it is once, few, many or a size class.

d_gene,v_gene,j_gene,abundance,CDR3nt,CDR3aa
-,TRBV19,TRBJ2-7,once,TGTGCCAGTTACCCCACAGATGGGGATGGGGAGCAGTACTTC,CASYPTDGDGEQYF
-,TRBV10-3,TRBJ1-5,-,TGTGCCAGCAGTTTAATTAGGGACCAACTTAGCAATCAGCCCCAGCATTTT,CASSLIRDQLSNQPQHF
-,TRBV2,TRBJ2-5,-,TGTGCCAGCAGTGAGGGAGGTCGGGTGGTCCAAGAGACCCAGTACTTC,CASSEGGRVVQETQYF
-,TRBV25-1,TRBJ2-7,-,TGTGCCAGCAGTGCTAAGCCGGGGCAATACGAGCAGTACTTC,CASSAKPGQYEQYF
-,TRBV7-9,TRBJ1-1,many,TGTGCCAGCAGCTACGGGAACAATGAAGCTTTCTTT,CASSYGNNEAFF
-,TRBV7-9,TRBJ1-1,many,TGTGCCAGCAGCTCCTGGACCGAACTGAACACTGAAGCTTTCTTT,CASSSWTELNTEAFF
TRBD1,TRBV29-1,TRBJ2-2,-,TGCAGCGTGTCGTCCCGGGACAGGGGTTGGGGCACCGGGGAGCTGTTTTTT,CSVSSRDRGWGTGELFF
TRBD1,TRBV7-9,TRBJ1-1,-,TGTGCCAGCAGCTCGGGACAGGGGGCTATGAGCACTGAAGCTTTCTTT,CASSSGQGAMSTEAFF
TRBD1,TRBV2,TRBJ2-7,-,TGTGCCAGCAGCCAACTGACCGGGACAGGGCTCGACGAGCAGTACTTC,CASSQLTGTGLDEQYF
-,TRBV4-1,TRBJ2-7,-,TGCGCCAGCAGCCAAGATGGTCGCGAGCAGTACTTC,CASSQDGREQYF
-,TRBV7-2,TRBJ2-7,-,TGTGCCAGCAGGTCCCACATCGCCACCGGGCAGTACTTC,CASRSHIATGQYF
-,TRBV5-1,TRBJ2-7,few,TGCGCCAGCAGCTTGGAGAGGCCCTCCTACGAGCAGTACTTC,CASSLERPSYEQYF
TRBD1,TRBV20-1,TRBJ1-5,-,TGCAGTGCCCTGGACAGGGAAGTTCAGCCCCAGCATTTT,CSALDREVQPQHF
TRBD1,TRBV9,TRBJ1-5,-,TGTGCCAGCAGCCAGACAGGGGACTCCGGGCCCCAGCATTTT,CASSQTGDSGPQHF
-,TRBV7-9,TRBJ1-2,few,TGTGCCAGCAGTGTAGGCCCACTATATGGCTACACCTTC,CASSVGPLYGYTF
TRBD1,TRBV25-1,TRBJ1-2,-,TGTGCCAGCTTGACTACAGGGGAGGAATATGGCTACACCTTC,CASLTTGEEYGYTF
-,TRBV2,TRBJ2-5,many,TGTGCCAGCAGTGAATATCGGGGGCCGGAGACCCAGTACTTC,CASSEYRGPETQYF
TRBD1,TRBV25-1,TRBJ1-3,many,TGTGCCAGCAGATCCCAGGACAGGGAATACGACGGAAACACCATATATTTT,CASRSQDREYDGNTIYF
TRBD1,TRBV2,TRBJ1-6,-,TGTGCCAGCTCGGACACAGGGGGCGCATCTTCACCCCTCCACTTT,CASSDTGGASSPLHF
TRBD2,TRBV7-8,TRBJ2-7,-,TGTGCCAGCAGCCCGGAAGCGGGAGACGAGCAGTACTTC,CASSPEAGDEQYF
-,TRBV19,TRBJ2-2,few,TGTGCCAGTAGTCAATCTCGGACAGCCACCGGGGAGCTGTTTTTT,CASSQSRTATGELFF
-,TRBV2,TRBJ2-7,many,TGTGCCTCCGGGACACAACTGGGCGAGCAGTACTTC,CASGTQLGEQYF
TRBD1,TRBV9,TRBJ1-5,-,TGTGCCAGCAGTTCCTCGGACAGGGGACTTGATAGCAATCAGCCCCAGCATTTT,CASSSSDRGLDSNQPQHF
-,TRBV19,TRBJ1-1,many,TGTGCCAGTAGTACCTTACAGACCCCGAACACTGAAGCTTTCTTT,CASSTLQTPNTEAFF
-,TRBV9,TRBJ2-7,-,TGTGCCAGCAGAGACCCAGGGACCTACGAGCAGTACTTC,CASRDPGTYEQYF
-,TRBV7-2,TRBJ1-1,many,TGCGCCAGCAGCCGGGGGATGAACACTGAAGCTTTCTTT,CASSRGMNTEAFF
TRBD1,TRBV7-6,TRBJ1-2,many,TGTGCCAGCAGCCCCCAACAGGGGCAGAGTGTGGGCTACACCTTC,CASSPQQGQSVGYTF